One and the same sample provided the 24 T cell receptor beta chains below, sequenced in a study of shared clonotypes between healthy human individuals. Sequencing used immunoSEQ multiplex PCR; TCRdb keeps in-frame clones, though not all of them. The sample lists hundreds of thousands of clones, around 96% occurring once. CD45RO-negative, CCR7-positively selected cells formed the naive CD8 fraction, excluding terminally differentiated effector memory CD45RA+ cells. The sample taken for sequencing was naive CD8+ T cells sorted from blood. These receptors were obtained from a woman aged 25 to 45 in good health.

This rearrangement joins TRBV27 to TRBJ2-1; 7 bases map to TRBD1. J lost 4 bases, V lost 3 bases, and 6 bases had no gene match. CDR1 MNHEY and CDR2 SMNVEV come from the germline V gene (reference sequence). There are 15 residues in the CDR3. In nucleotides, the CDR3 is TGTGCCAGCAGTTTCCTGGGACAGAATTACAATGAGCAGTTCTTC. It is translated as CASSFLGQNYNEQFF.

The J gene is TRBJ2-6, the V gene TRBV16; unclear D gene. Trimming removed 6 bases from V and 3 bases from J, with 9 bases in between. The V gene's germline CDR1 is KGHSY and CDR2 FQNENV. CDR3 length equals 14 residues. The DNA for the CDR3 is TGTGCCAGCAGTCGCGCAGGTGGGGCCAACGTCCTGACTTTC. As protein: CASSRAGGANVLTF.

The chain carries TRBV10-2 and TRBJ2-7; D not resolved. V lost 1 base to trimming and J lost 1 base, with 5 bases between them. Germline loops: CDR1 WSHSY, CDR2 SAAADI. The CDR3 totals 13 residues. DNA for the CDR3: TGCGCCAGCAGTGAGTGGAATTCCTACGAGCAGTACTTC. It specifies CASSEWNSYEQYF.

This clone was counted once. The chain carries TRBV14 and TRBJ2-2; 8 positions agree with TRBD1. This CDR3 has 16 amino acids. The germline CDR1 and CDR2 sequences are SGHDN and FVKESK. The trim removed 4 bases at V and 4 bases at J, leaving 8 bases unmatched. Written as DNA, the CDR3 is TGTGCCAGCAGCCGCTGGACAGGGTCGACCACCGGGGAGCTGTTTTTT. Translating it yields CASSRWTGSTTGELFF.

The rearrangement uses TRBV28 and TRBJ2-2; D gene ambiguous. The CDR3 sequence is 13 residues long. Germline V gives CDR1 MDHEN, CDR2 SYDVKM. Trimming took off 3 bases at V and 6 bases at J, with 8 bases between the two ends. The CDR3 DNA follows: TGTGCCAGCAGTTTCTTCGCCGCCGGGGAGCTGTTTTTT. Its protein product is CASSFFAAGELFF. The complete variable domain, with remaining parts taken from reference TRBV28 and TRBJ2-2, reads DVKVTQSSRYLVKRTGEKVFLECVQDMDHENMFWYRQDPGLGLRLIYFSYDVKMKEKGDIPEGYSVSREKKERFSLILESASTNQTSMYLCASSFFAAGELFFGEGSRLTVL.

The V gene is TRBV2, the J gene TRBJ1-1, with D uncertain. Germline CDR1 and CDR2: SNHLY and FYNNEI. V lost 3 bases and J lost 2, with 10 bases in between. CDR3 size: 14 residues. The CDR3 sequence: CASSEAYRNTEAFF. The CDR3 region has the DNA TGTGCCAGCAGTGAGGCGTATCGAAACACTGAAGCTTTCTTT. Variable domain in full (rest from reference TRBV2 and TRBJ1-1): EPEVTQTPSHQVTQMGQEVILRCVPISNHLYFYWYRQILGQKVEFLVSFYNNEISEKSEIFDDQFSVERPDGSNFTLKIRSTKLEDSAMYFCASSEAYRNTEAFFGQGTRLTVV.

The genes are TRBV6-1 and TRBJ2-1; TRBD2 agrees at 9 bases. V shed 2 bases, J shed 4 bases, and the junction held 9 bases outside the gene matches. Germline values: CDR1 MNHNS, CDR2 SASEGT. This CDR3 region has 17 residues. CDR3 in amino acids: CASSESALAGPYNEQFF. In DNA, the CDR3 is TGTGCCAGCAGTGAATCAGCCCTAGCGGGACCTTACAATGAGCAGTTCTTC.

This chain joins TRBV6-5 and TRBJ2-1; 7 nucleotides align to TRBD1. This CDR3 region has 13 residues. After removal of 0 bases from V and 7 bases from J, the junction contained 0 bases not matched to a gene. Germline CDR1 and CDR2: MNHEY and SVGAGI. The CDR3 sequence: CASSYSDRNEQFF. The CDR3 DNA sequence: TGTGCCAGCAGTTACTCGGACAGGAATGAGCAGTTCTTC.

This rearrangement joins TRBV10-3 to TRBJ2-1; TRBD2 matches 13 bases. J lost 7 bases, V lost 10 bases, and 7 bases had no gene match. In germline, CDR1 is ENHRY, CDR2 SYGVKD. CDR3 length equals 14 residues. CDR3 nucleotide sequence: TGTGCCACCGGACTAGCGGGAGTAGGGAATGAGCAGTTCTTC. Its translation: CATGLAGVGNEQFF.

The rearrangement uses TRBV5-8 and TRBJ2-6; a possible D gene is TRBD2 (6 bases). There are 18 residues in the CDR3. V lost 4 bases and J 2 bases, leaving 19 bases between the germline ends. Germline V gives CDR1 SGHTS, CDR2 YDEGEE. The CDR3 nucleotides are TGTGCCAGCAGCCTTGGATTTAGGGGAGGCGCTGGGGCCAACGTCCTGACTTTC. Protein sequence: CASSLGFRGGAGANVLTF.

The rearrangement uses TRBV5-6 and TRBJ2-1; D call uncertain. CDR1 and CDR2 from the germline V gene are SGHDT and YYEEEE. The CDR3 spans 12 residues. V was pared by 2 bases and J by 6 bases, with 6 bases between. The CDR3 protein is CASSFSSNEQFF. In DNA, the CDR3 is TGTGCCAGCAGCTTCTCCAGCAATGAGCAGTTCTTC.

CDR3 residues: CASSLWAQSTDTQYF. The CDR3 DNA follows: TGTGCCAGCAGTTTATGGGCCCAAAGCACAGATACGCAGTATTTT. The chain joins TRBV28 to TRBJ2-3, with D unclear. V was cut by 0 bases and J by 0 bases, with 7 bases left in between. The CDR3 has 15 residues. CDR1 is MDHEN, CDR2 SYDVKM, per germline.

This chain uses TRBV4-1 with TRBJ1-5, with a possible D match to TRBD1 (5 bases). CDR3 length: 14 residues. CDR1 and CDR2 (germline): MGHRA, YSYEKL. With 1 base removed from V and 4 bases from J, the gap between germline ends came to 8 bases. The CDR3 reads CASSQGGENQPQHF. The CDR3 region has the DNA TGCGCCAGCAGCCAAGGAGGGGAAAATCAGCCCCAGCATTTT.

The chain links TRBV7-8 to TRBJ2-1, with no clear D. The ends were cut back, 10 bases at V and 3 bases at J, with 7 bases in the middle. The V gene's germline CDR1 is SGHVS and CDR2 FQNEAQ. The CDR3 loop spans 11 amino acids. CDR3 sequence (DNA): TGTGCCACCTACAGCTACAATGAGCAGTTCTTC. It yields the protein CATYSYNEQFF.

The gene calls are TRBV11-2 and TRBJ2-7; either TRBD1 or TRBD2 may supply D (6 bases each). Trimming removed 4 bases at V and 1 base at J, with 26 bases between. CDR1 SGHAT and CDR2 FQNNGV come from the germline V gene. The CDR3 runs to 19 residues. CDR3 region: CASSWGVAGDLRSSYEQYF. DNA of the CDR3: TGTGCCAGCAGCTGGGGGGTGGCAGGGGACCTACGGAGTTCCTACGAGCAGTACTTC. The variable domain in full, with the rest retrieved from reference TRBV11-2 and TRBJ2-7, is EAGVAQSPRYKIIEKRQSVAFWCNPISGHATLYWYQQILGQGPKLLIQFQNNGVVDDSQLPKDRFSAERLKGVDSTLKIQPAKLEDSAVYLCASSWGVAGDLRSSYEQYFGPGTRLTVT.

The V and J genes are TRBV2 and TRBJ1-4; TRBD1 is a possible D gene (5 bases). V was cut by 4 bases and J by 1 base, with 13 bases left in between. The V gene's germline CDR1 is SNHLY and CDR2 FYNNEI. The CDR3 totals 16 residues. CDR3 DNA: TGTGCCAGCAGTGTTGCAGGGATGGGAACTAATGAAAAACTGTTTTTT. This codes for CASSVAGMGTNEKLFF.

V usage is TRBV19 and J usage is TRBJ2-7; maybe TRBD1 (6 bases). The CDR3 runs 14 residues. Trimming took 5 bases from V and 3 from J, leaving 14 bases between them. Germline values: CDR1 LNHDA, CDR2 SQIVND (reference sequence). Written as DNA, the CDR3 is TGTGCCAGTAGTTGGGCAGGGGCGGGCTACGAGCAGTACTTC. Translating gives CASSWAGAGYEQYF.

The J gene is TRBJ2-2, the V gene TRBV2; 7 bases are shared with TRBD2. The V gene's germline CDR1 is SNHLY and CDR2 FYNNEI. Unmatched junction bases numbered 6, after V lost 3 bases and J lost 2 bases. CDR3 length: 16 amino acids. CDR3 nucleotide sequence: TGTGCCAGCAGTGAGGGGAGGGGACCTAACACCGGGGAGCTGTTTTTT. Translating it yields CASSEGRGPNTGELFF.

CDR3 sequence (DNA): TGCGCCAGCAGCTCCAATACCAACCCTAGCGGGAGGACGTTGGGTGAGCAGTTCTTC. Encoded protein: CASSSNTNPSGRTLGEQFF. The chain employs TRBV10-2 and TRBJ2-1; 11 positions agree with TRBD2. V gave up 6 bases and J gave up 9 bases; unmatched junction bases: 22. CDR1 and CDR2 (germline): WSHSY, SAAADI. The CDR3 has 19 residues.

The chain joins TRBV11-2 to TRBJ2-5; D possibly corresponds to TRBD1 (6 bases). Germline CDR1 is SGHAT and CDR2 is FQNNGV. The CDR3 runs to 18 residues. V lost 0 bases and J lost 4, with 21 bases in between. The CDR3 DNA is TGTGCCAGCAGCTTAGATCAACAGGGACCCGAGTATGTAGAGACCCAGTACTTC. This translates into CASSLDQQGPEYVETQYF.

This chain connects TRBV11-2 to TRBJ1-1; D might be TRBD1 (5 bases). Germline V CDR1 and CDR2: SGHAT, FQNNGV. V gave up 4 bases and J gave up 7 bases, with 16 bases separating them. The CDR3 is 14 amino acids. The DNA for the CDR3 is TGTGCCAGCAGCTCTAACGGGGGAAGGAGTGAAGCTTTCTTT. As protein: CASSSNGGRSEAFF.

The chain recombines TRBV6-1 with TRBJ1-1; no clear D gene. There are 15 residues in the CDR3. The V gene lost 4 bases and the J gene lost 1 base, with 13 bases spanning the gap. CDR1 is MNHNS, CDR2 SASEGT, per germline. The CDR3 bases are TGTGCCAGCAGTGGAGTGTTTTGGGAGAACACTGAAGCTTTCTTT. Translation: CASSGVFWENTEAFF.

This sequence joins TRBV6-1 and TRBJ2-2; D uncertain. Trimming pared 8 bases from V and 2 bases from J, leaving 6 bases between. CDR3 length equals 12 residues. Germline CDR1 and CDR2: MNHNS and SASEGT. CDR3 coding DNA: TGTGCCAGCCGGAGAAACACCGGGGAGCTGTTTTTT. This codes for CASRRNTGELFF.

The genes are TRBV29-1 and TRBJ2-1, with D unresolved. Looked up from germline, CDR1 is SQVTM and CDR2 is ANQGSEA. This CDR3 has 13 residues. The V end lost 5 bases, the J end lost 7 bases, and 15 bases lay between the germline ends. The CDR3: CSVYGPRENEQFF. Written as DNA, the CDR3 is TGCAGCGTTTATGGCCCTAGAGAGAATGAGCAGTTCTTC.